Presented here are 9 T cell receptor beta chains from one specimen sequenced in a study of blood T cell repertoires in COVID-19. Data came from immunoSEQ multiplex PCR; TCRdb stores just in-frame clones and leaves some out. The sample consists of a few hundred thousand clones, about 88% of them appearing once. Material for sequencing was PBMCs or T cells enriched from blood (not recorded which). The receptors originated from a woman younger than 30 who had been exposed to COVID-19.

The genes are TRBV19 and TRBJ1-2, with TRBD1 matching over 7 bases. V trimming: 6 bases; J trimming: 2 bases; junction bases outside the gene matches: 3. Germline values: CDR1 LNHDA, CDR2 SQIVND (reference sequence). The CDR3 has 13 residues. The CDR3 spells CASSPRGNYGYTF. The CDR3 bases are TGTGCCAGTAGCCCCAGGGGGAACTATGGCTACACCTTC.

This clone was seen just once. This chain uses TRBV28 with TRBJ2-5, with a tentative D call TRBD1 (8 bases). This CDR3 is 15 amino acids long. Deletions cut 5 bases from V and 4 bases from J, with 17 bases between. The germline V gene has CDR1 MDHEN and CDR2 SYDVKM. Here the CDR3 reads CASSGNRGGRETQYF. The CDR3 region has the DNA TGTGCCAGCAGTGGTAACAGGGGGGGTAGAGAGACCCAGTACTTC.

The rearrangement links TRBV28 to TRBJ1-2, with D perhaps TRBD1 (5 bases). Germline V gives CDR1 MDHEN, CDR2 SYDVKM. V lost 7 bases and J lost 5, with 23 bases in between. The CDR3 totals 16 residues. CDR3 nucleotide sequence: TGTGCCAGCACCCCCCATCCAGGCAGGGTGGGGTATGGCTACACCTTC. Translated, it gives CASTPHPGRVGYGYTF.

The rearrangement joins TRBV5-4 to TRBJ2-2, with 7 bases aligning to TRBD1. The CDR3 has 15 residues. V gave up 4 bases and J gave up 1 base; unmatched junction bases: 4. The germline CDR1 and CDR2 sequences are SGHNT and YYREEE (reference sequence). CDR3 DNA: TGTGCCAGCAGCACCCGGACAGGGAACACCGGGGAGCTGTTTTTT. Translating gives CASSTRTGNTGELFF. The full variable domain, in which reference TRBV5-4 and TRBJ2-2 provide the parts outside the CDR3, is ETGVTQSPTHLIKTRGQQVTLRCSSQSGHNTVSWYQQALGQGPQFIFQYYREEENGRGNFPPRFSGLQFPNYSSELNVNALELDDSALYLCASSTRTGNTGELFFGEGSRLTVL.

This clone was detected only a few times. This chain links TRBV5-4 with TRBJ2-7, with 10 bases lining up with TRBD1. There are 15 residues in the CDR3. Germline V gene data show CDR1 as SGHNT and CDR2 as YYREEE (reference sequence). V gave up 2 bases and J gave up 1 base; unmatched junction bases: 3. CDR3 nucleotides: TGTGCCAGCAGCTTACCGGGACAGGGGTCCTACGAGCAGTACTTC. Translation: CASSLPGQGSYEQYF.

The V call is TRBV19, the J call TRBJ1-2, with a weak D call TRBD1 (5 bases). This CDR3 comprises 12 residues. Germline V gene sequence: CDR1 LNHDA, CDR2 SQIVND (reference sequence). Trimming cost V 5 bases and J 8 bases, with 12 bases left between them. CDR3 amino acids: CASSQGARGYTF. CDR3 bases: TGTGCCAGTAGTCAAGGGGCTCGGGGCTACACCTTC.

This chain links TRBV4-1 with TRBJ1-4; the match to TRBD1 covers 12 bases. V was pared by 8 bases and J by 8 bases, with 6 bases of the junction left unmatched. This CDR3 spans 14 amino acids. Looked up from germline, CDR1 is MGHRA and CDR2 is YSYEKL. The CDR3 DNA follows: TGCGCCAGCGGGACAGGGGGCGCCGGGGAAAAACTGTTTTTT. Encoded protein: CASGTGGAGEKLFF.

The chain couples TRBV7-2 to TRBJ1-1, with TRBD1 matching 7 bases. V lost 1 base, J lost 4 bases, and 12 bases stayed unmatched. In germline, CDR1 is SGHTA, CDR2 FQGNSA. This CDR3 has 17 amino acids. Written as DNA, the CDR3 is TGTGCCAGCAGCTTAGGGGGGACAGCGCGGGCGGTCACTGAAGCTTTCTTT. Protein product: CASSLGGTARAVTEAFF. Supplemented by reference TRBV7-2 and TRBJ1-1, the full variable domain reads GAGVSQSPSNKVTEKGKDVELRCDPISGHTALYWYRQSLGQGLEFLIYFQGNSAPDKSGLPSDRFSAERTGGSVSTLTIQRTQQEDSAVYLCASSLGGTARAVTEAFFGQGTRLTVV.

The V and J genes are TRBV24-1 and TRBJ2-3; 8 bases are a match to TRBD2. V trimming: 4 bases; J trimming: 5 bases; junction bases outside the gene matches: 10. The CDR3 contains 16 residues. CDR1 is KGHDR and CDR2 is SFDVKD in the germline V gene. The DNA of the CDR3 is TGTGCCACCAGTGAGGTGTCGGGGGGGCCGGGAGATACGCAGTATTTT. This gives the protein CATSEVSGGPGDTQYF.